The TCR beta chain under discussion was sequenced for a study of cytomegalovirus exposure and HLA in healthy donors (dated by TCRdb to about 2017). As for the study more broadly: In an earlier analysis of approximately 500 of the donors, approximately 300 Gb of sequence data and some 120 million unique TCR beta sequences from 180 million or so T cells were reported. Approximately 310 gigabases of sequencing data and approximately 93 million unique TCR sequences were included in an early release covering roughly 700 HLA-typed donors. Among the approximately 400 genotyped donors, about 85% belonged to the genetic ancestry cluster associated with self-reported Caucasian donors. The aim of the study was to test whether cataloging public T cell receptors could identify signatures of past pathogen exposure. The study used immunosequencing to profile the T cell repertoires of several hundred subjects and linked those repertoires to cytomegalovirus serostatus. In addition to the first cohort of approximately 650 subjects, a separate validation cohort of 130 or so different subjects was used. To predict cytomegalovirus infection status, the study brought together high-throughput TCR immunosequencing, statistical association of individual TCRs with disease status, and machine learning. In a later analysis, previously published TCR beta repertoires from 550 to 700 donors were re-analyzed and high-resolution HLA genotyping was added so that TCR occurrence patterns could be studied. Rather than using new phenotypic data, the later analysis identified candidate immune exposures from TCR beta sequences and from how often those sequences occurred across donors. An earlier analysis of 587 of the donors applied high-throughput TCR beta sequencing to assess whether each TCR beta V gene segment acted as functional or pseudogenic. Donor age, sex, ethnicity and CMV serostatus were compiled alongside the repertoire data. In a later genetic analysis, genome-wide SNP genotypes for about three fifths of the roughly 670 donors were used, and that subset was treated as a discovery cohort. All discovery cohort repertoires had been generated on a single sequencing platform. HLA typing covered class I and class II loci at four-digit resolution. The number of typed donors differed by locus: roughly 620-640 for A, B, C, DRB1 and DQB1; approximately 540 for DQA1; around 580 for DPA1; and roughly 450 for DPB1. Because of strong linkage in the cohort, four to six DR-DQ haplotypes were treated as single units for association and clustering. Across 398 genotyped donors of the cohort, an average of about 250,000 unique TCR beta nucleotide sequences per donor were sequenced, and approximately 17% of those sequences were non-productive.

The cohort consisted of 600 or so healthy bone marrow donors. All cohort members were sampled while nominally healthy, although unrecorded immune exposures were likely present. The donor tested CMV seronegative, placing the donor among the 352 seronegative members of the cohort. Every donor gave a peripheral blood sample, and the peripheral blood mononuclear cells from that sample were used for TCR beta sequencing. The Qiagen DNeasy Blood Extraction Kit was used to extract genomic DNA from the blood cell samples. Trimming at the junction amounts to 3 bases on V and 7 bases on J, and the germline ends lie 10 bases apart. The CDR3 numbers 13 residues from cysteine through phenylalanine. Kept here is only the CDR3 DNA, which spans 39 bases and is read in frame from base 1. From the germline V gene, CDR1 is SNHLY and CDR2 is FYNNEI. Library creation used the immunoSEQ multiplex PCR assay. A mixture of 60 forward primers for TCR Vbeta segments and 13 reverse primers for TCR Jbeta segments was used in the multiplex PCR. Amplification of the CDR3 region of rearranged TCR beta genes was performed with a multiplex PCR assay on genomic DNA. On the Illumina HiSeq System, the amplified TCR beta libraries were sequenced as 87-base-pair reads. Per the original workflow: In a later analysis, tens of millions of unique TCR beta chains were counted across the roughly 610 repertoires, and approximately 11 million of these chains were shared by at least two donors. A nearest-neighbor algorithm error-corrected the raw reads and collapsed the reads into unique sequences, merging closely related sequences to remove PCR and sequencing errors. To assign V, D and J gene segments, CDR3 sequences were aligned to IMGT reference sequences. For a sequence to be retained, a match of at least six nucleotides was required to both a V gene segment and a J gene segment. A rearrangement counted as productive if the CDR3 had no stop codons and remained in frame with V and J, and every other rearrangement counted as non-productive. Following IMGT convention, CDR3 was defined as the stretch from the second conserved V-encoded cysteine up to the conserved J-encoded phenylalanine. The earlier analysis of about 640 of the donors excluded any sequence lacking an unambiguous match to a single V gene segment. An earlier analysis of a few hundred of the donors classified V segments as functional when productive rearrangements were above 56.7% and as segregating when the standard deviation between donors was above 5%. A statistical classification framework was built to diagnose cytomegalovirus status from the catalog of TCR beta chain sequences. In a later analysis, TCR nucleotide sequences were compared against IMGT/GENE-DB human TR gene sequences so that V and J genes could be assigned. Using the TCRdist pipeline, a later analysis assigned CDR3 sequences along with most-parsimonious VDJ recombination scenarios. In a later analysis, each TCR beta chain was defined by its CDR3 amino acid sequence together with its V-gene family, and reads without a unique V-gene family were excluded. As a way to deal with suspected cross-contamination and a sequencing artifact, a later analysis dropped 640 or so nucleotide sequences that were highly shared and had low generation probability. For each public chain, a later analysis derived a clonal expansion index from normalized ranks of inferred template counts within each repertoire. In a later analysis, generation probabilities were computed with a VDJ recombination model fitted to out-of-frame rearrangements, and the resulting probabilities were checked against IGoR. In a later analysis, hypergeometric tests were used to score TCR-TCR, TCR-HLA and TCR-CMV co-occurrence, with a repertoire-size bias correction applied to TCR pairs. To estimate false discovery rates, a later analysis permuted the HLA or CMV assignments 20 times. In a later analysis, co-occurring TCRs were grouped using DBSCAN, with TCRdist sequence similarity added in when clustering inside HLA-allele-positive subsets. For co-occurrence clustering, repertoires with fewer than 30,000 or more than 120,000 public chains were excluded, along with about five repertoires with anomalous nucleotide sharing. Not all clones reach the TCRdb copy of this immuneACCESS table, which keeps in-frame sequences only. Checked studies attribute under half of the gap to unresolved V genes and leave the rest unexplained. Clone size and the V and J calls come from that table; the DNA yielded D and trimming. In all, the sample holds 100,000 to 140,000 clones, and over 75% of those were seen once. The ten largest clones capture under 5% of the sample.

What the work shows at the level of the full study, not this receptor alone: The 87-base-pair reads could not distinguish some IMGT-functional V segments, including TRBV6-2 and TRBV6-3, so those segments were excluded. An earlier analysis of 587 of the donors showed that most TCR beta V segments appeared in productive rearrangements either about 87% or about 30% of the time, which broadly matched IMGT annotations. Several of the top co-occurrence clusters appeared to be linked to parvovirus B19, influenza, CMV and Epstein-Barr virus, according to a later analysis. The presence/absence analyses assumed that sequencing depth was roughly uniform across donors, and that assumption may not be true. In a later analysis, HLA-associated TCR beta chains showed more clonal expansion and lower generation probabilities than non-associated chains that were equally common. Three of the identified cytomegalovirus-associated TCR beta chains were confirmed in vitro to be specific for cytomegalovirus antigens. According to a later analysis, TCR association rates differed among HLA loci, with DRB1 alleles showing the most associated TCRs and HLA-C alleles showing the fewest. The authors suggested that the approach could potentially be generalized to other disease states and immunological phenotypes. A total of around 150 TCR beta chains were listed by the study as associated with cytomegalovirus. For the cohort, immune exposure information was limited to CMV serostatus. A further reported finding was that TCR beta sequences accurately predicted the HLA-A and HLA-B alleles for most subjects in the first cohort. When HLA alleles, especially DR and DQ, strongly co-occurred, TCR associations were difficult to assign to individual alleles. Correlated functional status among segregating V segments might reflect linkage disequilibrium, but an unknown experimental factor could not be ruled out. Compared with the approximately 670-donor mean, donors in an Asian-associated ancestry cluster had fewer N-insertions in productive TCRs, according to a later genetic analysis. Because counts were too low, some 17 rarely observed V segments, including chromosome 9 orphons, were left out of the earlier analysis of several hundred of the donors. Most TCR sequences were observed very rarely across donors, whereas some public TCRs were present in many individuals. Specific HLA alleles were associated with some 15,000 TCR beta sequences at a false discovery rate of 0.05 in a later analysis. The cohort was sequenced for TCR beta chains only, and without alpha or paired-chain data the features that could be detected were limited. A later genetic analysis associated a missense DCLRE1C variant with V-gene and J-gene trimming of TCR beta chains, and an independent cohort replicated the association. The classifier was reported to diagnose cytomegalovirus status with high specificity and sensitivity in both the original and validation cohorts. In a later analysis, most CMV-associated TCR beta chains were found to appear HLA-restricted, with HLA associations seemingly driven largely by CMV exposure. Because HLA typing was missing for some donors at each locus, association tests included only the typed subset. A cluster of highly shared sequence variants was judged likely to be a technical artifact of the sequencing pipeline.

This clone has a handful of counts. Its antigen is unknown. Base quality data are lacking; no much larger clone is found one base away. Sequencing input: PBMCs. The rearrangement joined TRBV2 to TRBJ1-5, with no confident D gene call. The source of this sequence is a male donor in good health and CMV-seronegative. CDR3 protein: CASSDAGWQPQHF. In nucleotide form, the sequence is TGTGCCAGCAGTGATGCGGGTTGGCAGCCCCAGCATTTT.